Here is one TCR beta chain with its context. This CDR3 region has 16 residues. The V end lost 1 base, the J end lost 1 base, and 13 bases lay between the germline ends. The V gene's germline CDR1 is LNHDA and CDR2 SQIVND (reference sequence). The data stem from a study of control samples from healthy donors and cancer patients. Clones were read by immunoSEQ multiplex PCR, and TCRdb kept only the in-frame ones, dropping some. Among 20,000 to 25,000 clones listed, about 80% were seen once. Sample: PBMCs. This receptor was identified in a man aged 60 to 69 with head and neck cancer. The chain has TRBV19 and TRBJ2-5; D is perhaps TRBD1 (6 bases). CDR3 protein: CASSIGVQGTQETQYF. The CDR3 nucleotides read TGTGCCAGTAGTATAGGCGTACAGGGAACCCAAGAGACCCAGTACTTC.